The 26 T cell receptor beta chains below all came from one sample that was sequenced in a study of beta chain features in type 1 diabetes. As every portion of the isolated RNA was reverse transcribed, the sequencing read expressed TCRB transcripts. The method was immunoSEQ multiplex PCR; TCRdb's version includes in-frame clones alone and lacks a portion of them. Of around 130,000 clones in the sample, about 17% were seen once. These TCRs are of unknown antigen specificity. Overall study results and limits: Shortening of TCRB CDR3s, moderate but significant, appeared in all four CD4+ subsets of Type 1 diabetes patients.

Sequenced sample: central memory CD4+ T cells from blood. The receptors stem from a man aged 25 to 40 with type 1 diabetes.

This rearrangement joins TRBV7-2 to TRBJ2-3; possibly TRBD1 or TRBD2 for D (5 bases each). Germline CDR1 is SGHTA and CDR2 is FQGNSA. The CDR3 totals 15 residues. The V end was cut by 4 bases, the J end by 2 bases, with 13 bases between. This CDR3 is CASSWPGTLTDTQYF. The CDR3, as DNA: TGTGCCAGCAGCTGGCCCGGGACGCTCACAGATACGCAGTATTTT.

This clone occurred a few times. Additional DNA sequences in this sample encode the identical CDR3. The chain joins TRBV7-2 to TRBJ2-7; D is uncertain. The CDR3 has 13 amino acids. Germline CDR1 is SGHTA and CDR2 is FQGNSA. Trimming cost V 0 bases and J 0 bases, with 3 bases left between them. The CDR3, as DNA: TGTGCCAGCAGCTTAGCCAGCTCCTACGAGCAGTACTTC. Protein product: CASSLASSYEQYF.

The chain is built from TRBV14 and TRBJ1-2, with a tentative D call TRBD1 (6 bases). This CDR3 is 13 amino acids long. V lost 3 bases to trimming and J lost 2 bases, with 7 bases between them. CDR1 SGHDN and CDR2 FVKESK come from the germline V gene. CDR3 in amino acids: CASSHRGNYGYTF. CDR3 sequence (DNA): TGTGCCAGCAGCCACAGGGGCAACTATGGCTACACCTTC.

V usage is TRBV11-2 and J usage is TRBJ1-5; 7 bases match TRBD1. CDR3 length: 13 residues. Looked up from germline, CDR1 is SGHAT and CDR2 is FQNNGV. With V trimmed by 5 bases and J by 4 bases, 2 bases remained unmatched. This CDR3 is CASSLGQNQPQHF. For the CDR3, the DNA is TGTGCCAGCAGCCTGGGACAGAATCAGCCCCAGCATTTT.

The chain has TRBV18 and TRBJ2-3; 11 bases line up with TRBD1. CDR3 length: 16 residues. Unmatched junction bases numbered 7, after V lost 2 bases and J lost 6 bases. CDR1 and CDR2 (germline): KGHSH, LQKENI. CDR3 loop: CASSPSGTGGQDTQYF. CDR3 in DNA: TGTGCCAGCTCACCAAGCGGGACAGGGGGACAGGATACGCAGTATTTT. Full variable domain (outside the CDR3, taken from reference TRBV18 and TRBJ2-3): NAGVMQNPRHLVRRRGQEARLRCSPMKGHSHVYWYRQLPEEGLKFMVYLQKENIIDESGMPKERFSAEFPKEGPSILRIQQVVRGDSAAYFCASSPSGTGGQDTQYFGPGTRLTVL.

Only a few counts were recorded for this clone. V and J are TRBV5-1 and TRBJ1-2, with TRBD1 matching over 7 bases. V was pared by 4 bases and J by 6 bases, with 9 bases of the junction left unmatched. The CDR3 extends over 14 amino acids. Germline CDR1 is SGHRS and CDR2 is YFSETQ. As DNA, the CDR3 is TGCGCCAGCAGCCCCACAGGGGCGGGTGATGGCTACACCTTC. This translates into CASSPTGAGDGYTF. Combining the CDR3 with reference TRBV5-1 and TRBJ1-2 gives the whole variable domain KAGVTQTPRYLIKTRGQQVTLSCSPISGHRSVSWYQQTPGQGLQFLFEYFSETQRNKGNFPGRFSGRQFSNSRSEMNVSTLELGDSALYLCASSPTGAGDGYTFGSGTRLTVV.

This clone has a handful of counts. The chain uses TRBV5-4 and TRBJ1-2; D is unresolved. The germline gives CDR1 SGHNT, CDR2 YYREEE (reference sequence). V was shortened by 7 bases and J by 4 bases, with 11 bases between the two germline ends. The CDR3 runs to 12 residues. The CDR3 spells CASGGGGYGYTF. For the CDR3, the DNA is TGTGCCAGCGGAGGAGGCGGCTATGGCTACACCTTC.

The V call is TRBV5-4, the J call TRBJ2-1; 10 nucleotides agree with TRBD2. The V and J ends lost 4 bases and 4 bases, in that order; junction bases with no gene match: 5. The CDR3 sequence is 15 residues long. Germline assignment: CDR1 SGHNT and CDR2 YYREEE (reference sequence). DNA for the CDR3: TGTGCCAGCAGCAGAAGCGGGGGGGAGTACAATGAGCAGTTCTTC. Translated: CASSRSGGEYNEQFF. The whole variable domain, remainder taken from reference TRBV5-4 and TRBJ2-1, is ETGVTQSPTHLIKTRGQQVTLRCSSQSGHNTVSWYQQALGQGPQFIFQYYREEENGRGNFPPRFSGLQFPNYSSELNVNALELDDSALYLCASSRSGGEYNEQFFGPGTRLTVL.

This clone was counted only a few times. The chain has TRBV2 and TRBJ2-2; TRBD1 matches 10 bases. Germline V gene lookup returns CDR1 SNHLY and CDR2 FYNNEI. The ends lost 4 bases at V and 3 bases at J; junction bases unmatched: 2. The CDR3 has 15 amino acids. DNA of the CDR3: TGTGCCAGCAGTGGGACAGGGGGAGACACCGGGGAGCTGTTTTTT. The encoded protein is CASSGTGGDTGELFF.

J is TRBJ1-2 and V is TRBV30; tentatively, D is TRBD1 (5 bases). CDR1 is GTSNPN, CDR2 SVGIG, per germline (reference sequence). V was pared by 0 bases and J by 10 bases, with 12 bases between. This CDR3 region has 12 residues. The DNA of the CDR3 is TGTGCCTGGAGTGTTGAAGGGGAGTCCTACACCTTC. Amino acid sequence: CAWSVEGESYTF.

This clone has more than one count but fewer than ten. This sequence joins TRBV29-1 and TRBJ2-7; 9 nucleotides match TRBD1. V lost 7 bases, J lost 2 bases, and 6 bases stayed unmatched. Germline V CDR1 and CDR2: SQVTM, ANQGSEA. The CDR3 spans 13 residues. This CDR3 is CSEGTGKAYEQYF. The CDR3 DNA reads TGCAGCGAGGGGACAGGGAAAGCCTACGAGCAGTACTTC.

This clone showed up just a few times. This sequence joins TRBV7-6 and TRBJ2-2, with D unclear. The CDR3 is made up of 15 amino acids. Germline V gene lookup returns CDR1 SGHVS and CDR2 FNYEAQ. V lost 5 bases and J 1 base, leaving 11 bases between the germline ends. The CDR3 here is CASSLSRLNTGELFF. The CDR3 DNA is TGTGCCAGCAGCCTCTCCCGGTTGAACACCGGGGAGCTGTTTTTT.

This clone occurred a few times. The V gene is TRBV29-1, the J gene TRBJ2-1, with 8 bases lining up with TRBD2. The CDR3 is 17 amino acids. Germline trimming cut 7 bases from V and 5 bases from J; bases unmatched to any gene: 19. Germline V lookup: CDR1 SQVTM, CDR2 ANQGSEA. CDR3 sequence: CSGNLPAGGGYHNEQFF. In DNA, the CDR3 is TGCAGCGGTAACCTCCCAGCAGGCGGGGGGTACCACAATGAGCAGTTCTTC.

This clone was counted between two and nine times. The chain couples TRBV19 to TRBJ1-5; D gene unclear. Trimming shortened V by 4 bases and J by 9 bases, and 7 bases separated the two germline ends. Germline V gives CDR1 LNHDA, CDR2 SQIVND (reference sequence). CDR3 size: 11 residues. This CDR3 reads CASSTYGPQHF. The DNA of the CDR3 is TGTGCCAGTAGTACTTACGGGCCCCAGCATTTT.

This clone was seen repeatedly, ten times or more. The V gene is TRBV7-2, the J gene TRBJ2-3; TRBD2 matches at 9 bases. The germline V gene encodes CDR1 SGHTA and CDR2 FQGNSA. The V segment lost 4 bases and the J segment 0 bases; nucleotides outside the gene matches: 2. The length of the CDR3 is 15 residues. The CDR3 DNA reads TGTGCCAGCAGCTACCTAGCGGGGAGCACAGATACGCAGTATTTT. It translates to CASSYLAGSTDTQYF.

This clone was counted between two and nine times. The V call is TRBV4-1, the J call TRBJ2-5; 9 bases align to TRBD2. CDR1 and CDR2 (germline): MGHRA, YSYEKL. V gave up 0 bases and J gave up 4 bases; unmatched junction bases: 6. The CDR3 is made up of 16 amino acids. CDR3 in amino acids: CASSQDGSGGPETQYF. The CDR3 coding sequence is TGCGCCAGCAGCCAAGACGGTAGCGGGGGCCCAGAGACCCAGTACTTC.

This clone was picked up one time. The rearrangement links TRBV5-1 to TRBJ2-5; TRBD2 agrees at 8 bases. The CDR3 is made up of 15 amino acids. V trimming: 4 bases; J trimming: 1 base; junction bases outside the gene matches: 6. Germline CDR1 reads SGHRS; CDR2 reads YFSETQ. CDR3 DNA: TGCGCCAGCAGCATATTTAGCGGGGCCCAAGAGACCCAGTACTTC. As protein: CASSIFSGAQETQYF. The whole variable domain, filled in from reference TRBV5-1 and TRBJ2-5, reads KAGVTQTPRYLIKTRGQQVTLSCSPISGHRSVSWYQQTPGQGLQFLFEYFSETQRNKGNFPGRFSGRQFSNSRSEMNVSTLELGDSALYLCASSIFSGAQETQYFGPGTRLLVL.

This clone showed up just a few times. The chain links TRBV9 to TRBJ2-3; D gene ambiguous. CDR1 and CDR2 from the germline V gene are SGDLS and YYNGEE. V was cut by 0 bases and J by 0 bases, with 5 bases left in between. The length of the CDR3 is 14 residues. The CDR3 sequence: CASSVGGSTDTQYF. DNA of the CDR3: TGTGCCAGCAGCGTAGGGGGTAGCACAGATACGCAGTATTTT.

The sample holds a few counts of this clone. The J gene is TRBJ2-7, the V gene TRBV28, with 7 bases matching TRBD1. This CDR3 comprises 14 residues. From germline, CDR1 is MDHEN and CDR2 SYDVKM. With 8 bases clipped from V and 3 bases from J, the junction kept 10 bases outside the gene matches. CDR3 region: CASENPGQSYEQYF. As DNA, the CDR3 is TGTGCCAGCGAAAATCCGGGACAGAGCTACGAGCAGTACTTC.

This clone appeared many times. This chain joins TRBV2 and TRBJ2-3; 7 positions match TRBD1. CDR1 SNHLY and CDR2 FYNNEI come from the germline V gene. The CDR3 is 15 amino acids. V gave up 4 bases and J gave up 2 bases; unmatched junction bases: 6. Written as DNA, the CDR3 is TGTGCCAGCAGTGTTATGGGACAGTACACAGATACGCAGTATTTT. Residues: CASSVMGQYTDTQYF. Supplemented by reference TRBV2 and TRBJ2-3, the full variable domain reads EPEVTQTPSHQVTQMGQEVILRCVPISNHLYFYWYRQILGQKVEFLVSFYNNEISEKSEIFDDQFSVERPDGSNFTLKIRSTKLEDSAMYFCASSVMGQYTDTQYFGPGTRLTVL.

The rearrangement uses TRBV6-5 and TRBJ1-6; D is unresolved. V was cut by 0 bases and J by 5 bases, with 11 bases left in between. Germline assignment: CDR1 MNHEY and CDR2 SVGAGI. This CDR3 is built from 16 residues. CDR3 nucleotide sequence: TGTGCCAGCAGTTACTCTGGCCGGGGTCATAATTCACCCCTCCACTTT. Its protein product is CASSYSGRGHNSPLHF.

Only a few counts were recorded for this clone. This rearrangement joins TRBV27 to TRBJ1-2; the D gene is possibly TRBD1 (5 bases). Germline-derived CDR1 and CDR2 are MNHEY and SMNVEV (reference sequence). V lost 5 bases, J lost 4 bases, and 17 bases lay in between. The CDR3 covers 15 residues. The CDR3 region is CASSMTAHQSYGYTF. CDR3 in DNA: TGTGCCAGCAGTATGACAGCCCATCAATCCTATGGCTACACCTTC.

This sequence joins TRBV28 and TRBJ2-5; D might be TRBD2 (5 bases). The CDR3 spans 15 residues. Germline V lookup: CDR1 MDHEN, CDR2 SYDVKM. V was shortened by 5 bases and J by 1 base, with 14 bases between the two germline ends. CDR3 bases: TGTGCCAGCAGTCTAGCTGGAGCAATCCAAGAGACCCAGTACTTC. Translating it yields CASSLAGAIQETQYF.

V and J are TRBV27 and TRBJ1-4; D remains unclear. Trimming removed 4 bases at V and 7 bases at J, with 7 bases between. CDR1 and CDR2 from the germline V gene are MNHEY and SMNVEV (reference sequence). The CDR3 has 12 residues. CDR3 nucleotides: TGTGCCAGCAGTTACGTGGGTGAAAAACTGTTTTTT. Protein sequence: CASSYVGEKLFF. Combining the CDR3 with reference TRBV27 and TRBJ1-4 gives the whole variable domain EAQVTQNPRYLITVTGKKLTVTCSQNMNHEYMSWYRQDPGLGLRQIYYSMNVEVTDKGDVPEGYKVSRKEKRNFPLILESPSPNQTSLYFCASSYVGEKLFFGSGTQLSVL.

The table lists this clone with a few counts. The chain has TRBV19 and TRBJ2-3; D may be TRBD1 (5 bases). Looked up from germline, CDR1 is LNHDA and CDR2 is SQIVND (reference sequence). The CDR3 length is 13 residues. V lost 5 bases and J 7 bases, leaving 13 bases between the germline ends. CDR3 sequence (DNA): TGTGCCAGTAGTCCCCGGACACCTAATACGCAGTATTTT. Its translation: CASSPRTPNTQYF.

The chain uses TRBV4-3 and TRBJ2-7; no definite D call. Germline loops: CDR1 LGHNA, CDR2 YSLEER. V was shortened by 1 base and J by 1 base, with 11 bases between the two germline ends. This CDR3 is 15 amino acids long. CDR3 sequence reads: CASSQVVAPSYEQYF. In DNA, the CDR3 is TGCGCCAGCAGCCAAGTCGTAGCACCTTCCTACGAGCAGTACTTC.